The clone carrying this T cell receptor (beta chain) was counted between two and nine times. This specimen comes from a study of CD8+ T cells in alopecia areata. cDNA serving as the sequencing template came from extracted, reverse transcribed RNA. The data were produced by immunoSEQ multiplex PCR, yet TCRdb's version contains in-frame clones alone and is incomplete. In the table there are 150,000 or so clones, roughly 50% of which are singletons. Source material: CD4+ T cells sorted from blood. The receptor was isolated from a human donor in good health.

The CDR3 is CASSDPSGSYEQYF. CDR3 coding DNA: TGCGCCAGCAGTGATCCTAGTGGGTCCTACGAGCAGTACTTC. The chain recombines TRBV5-1 with TRBJ2-7; D is undetermined. Per the germline V gene, CDR1 is SGHRS and CDR2 is YFSETQ. This CDR3 spans 14 amino acids. The ends were cut back, 5 bases at V and 1 base at J, with 13 bases in the middle.